This T cell receptor beta chain is from a study of T cell responses to AZD1222 COVID-19 vaccine. Study-wide findings and caveats: Regions left unmutated in variants are reportedly the target of nearly half of spike-specific TCRs.

As concerns this clone: As yet, its antigen is unknown.

TCRdb keeps only in-frame clones here, not all; method: immunoSEQ multiplex PCR. The sample consists of 85,000 to 120,000 clones, under 90% of them appearing once. Germline assignment: CDR1 LNHDA and CDR2 SQIVND (reference sequence). V lost 6 bases and J 3 bases, leaving 16 bases between the germline ends. The CDR3 has 15 amino acids. The chain combines TRBV19 with TRBJ2-3, with D perhaps assigned TRBD1 or TRBD2 (5 bases each). The sample was peripheral blood, taken on day 0 of AZD1222 vaccination. This TCR came from an adult in good health. CDR3 in amino acids: CASSQGVPGTDTQYF. Here the CDR3 DNA reads TGTGCCAGTAGCCAAGGGGTCCCGGGAACAGATACGCAGTATTTT. Full variable domain (missing parts from reference TRBV19 and TRBJ2-3): DGGITQSPKYLFRKEGQNVTLSCEQNLNHDAMYWYRQDPGQGLRLIYYSQIVNDFQKGDIAEGYSVSREKKESFPLTVTSAQKNPTAFYLCASSQGVPGTDTQYFGPGTRLTVL.